This T cell receptor beta chain was recorded in a study of shared clonotypes between healthy human individuals. With regard to this clone: Its antigen remains unidentified.

Assay used: immunoSEQ multiplex PCR; TCRdb lists only in-frame clones, some missing. This table has 2 million to 2.5 million clones, about nine tenths appearing once. Broader study findings: What limited the represented genetic and exposure-history diversity was the small number of donors.

The CDR3 has 14 amino acids. Per germline, CDR1 SGHAT and CDR2 FQNNGV. Trimming pared 5 bases from V and 2 bases from J, leaving 10 bases between. Sequencing was performed on naive CD4+ T cells from PBMCs. The sample's subset: CD45RA+ positively selected. The clonotype was recovered from a man aged 18-30 years in good health. Some clones in this sample may be carry-over from other donors' samples. The genes are TRBV11-2 and TRBJ2-1; D is unresolved. CDR3 DNA sequence: TGTGCCAGCAGCCAACTTAGGACCTACAATGAGCAGTTCTTC. It is translated as CASSQLRTYNEQFF.